These 28 T cell receptor beta chains originate from one sample sequenced in a study of T cells in Graves' hyperthyroidism and ophthalmopathy (dated 2019 in TCRdb). To prepare the library, multiplex PCR was applied. The sample was run on an Illumina HiSeq 2000. The TCR beta CDR3 regions were amplified from the RNA transcripts. A first-round RT-PCR of the TCR CDR3 used the HTBI primer set with the Qiagen OneStep RT-PCR kit. TCRdb reanalyzed the raw reads on its own, using fastp at Q25 for trimming and MiXCR for clone calling, and kept in-frame beta chains. CDR3 protein duplicates are merged, each entry listing the most common genes and DNA. The sample data list hundreds of thousands of distinct CDR3 sequences, and around 21% of these were observed just once. Around a third of the sample lies in the top ten. The specimen sequenced was blood. The receptors derive from a man younger than 45 with Graves' ophthalmopathy.

This clonotype was seen repeatedly, ten times or more. V and J are TRBV11-2 and TRBJ1-2, with D uncertain. Germline V gene data show CDR1 as SGHAT and CDR2 as FQNNGV. Trimming took 2 bases from V and 8 from J, leaving 15 bases between them. The CDR3 has 14 residues. DNA for the CDR3: TGTGCCAGCAGCTTAAGGCCTCTAATCAGGGGCTACACCTTC. Protein: CASSLRPLIRGYTF.

The chain carries TRBV19 and TRBJ1-1, with D possibly TRBD1 on 6 matching bases. Per the germline V gene, CDR1 is LNHDA and CDR2 is SQIVND (reference sequence). V lost 3 bases and J lost 5, with 16 bases in between. There are 15 residues in the CDR3. CDR3 sequence: CASSMRINGQTEAFF. The CDR3 DNA reads as TGTGCCAGTAGTATGCGCATCAACGGACAGACTGAAGCTTTCTTT.

V gene TRBV11-2 combines with J gene TRBJ2-1; no clear D gene. V dropped 5 bases and J dropped 6 bases, with 14 bases sitting between them. Germline loops: CDR1 SGHAT, CDR2 FQNNGV. The CDR3 has 14 amino acids. The CDR3 reads CASSPTLVTNEQFF. CDR3 in DNA: TGTGCCAGCAGCCCGACCTTAGTAACCAATGAGCAGTTCTTC.

The rearrangement joins TRBV20-1 to TRBJ1-2, with D hard to call. V lost 2 bases and J 1 base, leaving 8 bases between the germline ends. The CDR3 sequence is 13 residues long. Germline-derived CDR1 and CDR2 are DFQATT and SNEGSKA (reference sequence). CDR3 protein: CSARHPVNYGYTF. The CDR3 DNA is TGCAGTGCTAGACACCCAGTTAACTATGGCTACACCTTC.

V and J are TRBV5-1 and TRBJ2-7, with D maybe TRBD2 (6 bases). The V end lost 0 bases, the J end lost 0 bases, and 13 bases lay between the germline ends. In germline, CDR1 is SGHRS, CDR2 YFSETQ. The CDR3 totals 16 residues. The CDR3 sequence: CASSLEVASASYEQYF. The CDR3 DNA is TGCGCCAGCAGCTTGGAGGTGGCTAGCGCCTCCTACGAGCAGTACTTC.

Ten or more counts support this clonotype. The CDR3 region has the DNA TGTGCCAGCAGGGGACTAGCGGGTCACTCCTACGAGCAGTACTTC. Translation: CASRGLAGHSYEQYF. V gene TRBV12-3 or TRBV12-4 combines with J gene TRBJ2-7, with TRBD2 matching 12 bases. V was clipped by 6 bases and J by 0 bases; unmatched bases: 3. The CDR3 sequence is 15 residues long.

V is TRBV20-1 and J is TRBJ1-4; D gene uncertain. The V and J ends lost 5 bases and 0 bases respectively, with 10 bases between them. Germline values: CDR1 DFQATT, CDR2 SNEGSKA (reference sequence). The CDR3 length is 14 residues. CDR3 in amino acids: CSAVEAATNEKLFF. The CDR3 DNA reads TGCAGTGCTGTAGAGGCTGCAACTAATGAAAAACTGTTTTTT.

Ten or more counts support this clonotype. The rearrangement uses TRBV11-1 and TRBJ2-1; no clear D. The CDR3 loop spans 12 amino acids. V dropped 5 bases and J dropped 6 bases, with 8 bases sitting between them. Germline CDR1 SGHAT, CDR2 FQDESV (reference sequence). The CDR3: CASSVRSNEQFF. CDR3 DNA: TGTGCCAGCAGCGTTAGGAGCAATGAGCAGTTCTTC.

This clonotype has more than one count but fewer than ten. V gene TRBV27 combines with J gene TRBJ2-5, with D perhaps TRBD2 (6 bases). The germline CDR1 and CDR2 sequences are MNHEY and SMNVEV (reference sequence). The CDR3 is made up of 15 amino acids. V lost 4 bases and J lost 3, with 15 bases in between. In DNA form, the CDR3 reads TGTGCCAGCAGTTCAACCGGGACTCCAGAAGAGACCCAGTACTTC. Encoded protein: CASSSTGTPEETQYF.

At least ten counts were recorded for this clonotype. The chain recombines TRBV10-3 with TRBJ1-5; 9 positions match TRBD1. Germline lookup yields CDR1 ENHRY and CDR2 SYGVKD. This CDR3 region has 12 residues. The CDR3 spells CATGGQRQPQHF. In nucleotides, the CDR3 is TGTGCGACAGGGGGGCAGCGTCAGCCCCAGCATTTT.

On this clonotype itself: A read error is possible here, since a much larger clone lies one base away. The chain combines TRBV2 with TRBJ2-7; 7 bases agree with TRBD1. Germline V lookup: CDR1 SNHLY, CDR2 FYNNEI. CDR3 length: 13 residues. The CDR3 protein is CAISGQGVYEQYF. DNA of the CDR3: TGTGCCATCAGTGGTCAGGGGGTCTACGAGCAGTACTTC. Filled out from reference TRBV2 and TRBJ2-7, the complete variable domain reads EPEVTQTPSHQVTQMGQEVILRCVPISNHLYFYWYRQILGQKVEFLVSFYNNEISEKSEIFDDQFSVERPDGSNFTLKIRSTKLEDSAMYFCAISGQGVYEQYFGPGTRLTVT.

J is TRBJ2-4 and V is TRBV19; maybe TRBD2 (5 bases). Germline V gene data show CDR1 as LNHDA and CDR2 as SQIVND (reference sequence). V was shortened by 3 bases and J by 2 bases, with 14 bases between the two germline ends. The CDR3 has 16 residues. The CDR3 DNA reads as TGTGCCAGTAGTATCACATCTAGCACTCCCAAAAACATTCAGTACTTC. It specifies CASSITSSTPKNIQYF. Looking up the rest from reference TRBV19 and TRBJ2-4 gives the full variable domain: DGGITQSPKYLFRKEGQNVTLSCEQNLNHDAMYWYRQDPGQGLRLIYYSQIVNDFQKGDIAEGYSVSREKKESFPLTVTSAQKNPTAFYLCASSITSSTPKNIQYFGAGTRLSVL.

This clonotype has a count of ten or more. This chain's CDR3 is CASSYREGVPGYEQYF. CDR3 bases: TGTGCCAGCAGTTACAGGGAAGGGGTCCCCGGCTACGAGCAGTACTTC. The genes are TRBV6-5 and TRBJ2-7; maybe TRBD1 (5 bases). Deletions cut 2 bases from V and 3 bases from J, with 17 bases between. The CDR3 is made up of 16 amino acids. The germline CDR1 and CDR2 sequences are MNHEY and SVGAGI.

This clonotype showed up many times. The chain joins TRBV28 to TRBJ1-4; D remains ambiguous. Between the trimmed V and J ends, which lost 0 bases and 8 bases, there was a span of 16 bases. This CDR3 has 16 residues. Germline CDR1 MDHEN, CDR2 SYDVKM. Here the CDR3 reads CASSLWWMGIGEKLFF. The DNA of the CDR3 is TGTGCCAGCAGTTTATGGTGGATGGGGATAGGAGAAAAACTGTTTTTT.

This sequence joins TRBV6-1 and TRBJ2-4; a possible D gene is TRBD2 (5 bases). CDR3 length: 16 amino acids. Germline CDR1 is MNHNS and CDR2 is SASEGT. Trimming pared 5 bases from V and 3 bases from J, leaving 17 bases between. CDR3 in DNA: TGTGCCAGCAGTAGGTTTAGTGACGAGGGCAAAAACATTCAGTACTTC. This encodes CASSRFSDEGKNIQYF.

V usage is TRBV30 and J usage is TRBJ2-1, with 9 positions matching TRBD1. The junction had 11 bases not matched to a gene; V was cut back by 3 bases and J by 2 bases. Germline CDR1 and CDR2: GTSNPN and SVGIG (reference sequence). The CDR3 has 17 residues. The CDR3 region is CAWSAQIDRGAYNEQFF. The CDR3 bases are TGTGCCTGGAGCGCACAGATCGACAGGGGGGCCTACAATGAGCAGTTCTTC.

This clonotype came up many times. V and J are TRBV2 and TRBJ2-3; 11 bases fit TRBD2. This CDR3 is 14 amino acids long. Per the germline V gene, CDR1 is SNHLY and CDR2 is FYNNEI. V gave up 6 bases and J gave up 2 bases; unmatched junction bases: 1. CDR3 DNA: TGTGCCAGCAGACTAGCGGGGGTCACAGATACGCAGTATTTT. The encoded protein is CASRLAGVTDTQYF.

CDR3 in amino acids: CASRKEAMAFF. CDR3 sequence (DNA): TGTGCCTCCAGGAAGGAGGCGATGGCTTTCTTT. The chain carries TRBV6-1 and TRBJ1-1; D is uncertain. CDR3 size: 11 residues. Trimming cost V 11 bases and J 11 bases, with 18 bases left between them. Germline V gene data show CDR1 as MNHNS and CDR2 as SASEGT.

The chain employs TRBV27 and TRBJ1-2, with D maybe TRBD1 (6 bases). Germline V CDR1 and CDR2: MNHEY, SMNVEV (reference sequence). The V end lost 8 bases, the J end lost 7 bases, and 23 bases lay between the germline ends. The CDR3 contains 15 residues. CDR3 amino acids: CASCTTVQGIGGYTF. The CDR3 region has the DNA TGTGCCAGCTGCACAACGGTACAGGGAATCGGTGGCTACACCTTC.

This clonotype came up a few times. The rearrangement links TRBV27 to TRBJ1-5, with D possibly matching TRBD1 (6 bases). The germline V gene has CDR1 MNHEY and CDR2 SMNVEV (reference sequence). The germline V and J ends were trimmed by 3 bases and 0 bases, with 9 bases remaining between them. The CDR3 has 15 amino acids. The CDR3 reads CASSFEGDSNQPQHF. Here the CDR3 DNA reads TGTGCCAGCAGTTTTGAGGGGGATAGCAATCAGCCCCAGCATTTT.

This clonotype appeared a few times. The chain uses TRBV6-5 and TRBJ1-1; TRBD1 matches at 8 bases. The germline V gene encodes CDR1 MNHEY and CDR2 SVGAGI. V trimming: 0 bases; J trimming: 1 base; junction bases outside the gene matches: 10. The CDR3 runs 18 residues. CDR3 DNA: TGTGCCAGCAGTTACTCGGCAGGGGGCAGGATAGAGAACACTGAAGCTTTCTTT. This codes for CASSYSAGGRIENTEAFF.

In its sample, this clonotype was seen once. The rearrangement joins TRBV28 to TRBJ2-7; the D is unclear. V was clipped by 2 bases and J by 2 bases, with 16 bases between them. Germline CDR1 MDHEN, CDR2 SYDVKM. The CDR3 totals 16 residues. CDR3 bases: TGTGCCAGCAGTTTAGCCGCTAGTAGGTCTCCCTACGAGCAGTACTTC. It encodes CASSLAASRSPYEQYF.

This clonotype was recorded many times. The V call is TRBV30, the J call TRBJ1-1; D remains unclear. The CDR3 covers 18 residues. Germline V gene lookup returns CDR1 GTSNPN and CDR2 SVGIG (reference sequence). Between the trimmed V and J ends, which lost 0 bases and 4 bases, there was a span of 24 bases. CDR3 sequence reads: CAWSVLPGTTKPFTEAFF. For the CDR3, the DNA is TGTGCCTGGAGTGTACTCCCAGGCACCACCAAACCTTTCACTGAAGCTTTCTTT.

This chain links TRBV20-1 with TRBJ1-3, with unresolved D. CDR1 is DFQATT, CDR2 SNEGSKA, per germline (reference sequence). V lost 6 bases, J lost 1 base, and 13 bases lay in between. The CDR3 is 14 residues long. The CDR3 DNA follows: TGCAGTGCGAGGACGGGTCTATCTGGAAACACCATATATTTT. Amino acids: CSARTGLSGNTIYF.

This clonotype was seen more than once but under ten times. The V gene is TRBV7-6, the J gene TRBJ2-5; D is unclear. The CDR3 contains 15 residues. Looked up from germline, CDR1 is SGHVS and CDR2 is FNYEAQ. V dropped 2 bases and J dropped 2 bases, with 12 bases sitting between them. CDR3: CASSLMGLKQETQYF. CDR3 in DNA: TGTGCCAGCAGCTTAATGGGTCTGAAGCAAGAGACCCAGTACTTC. The full variable domain, completed using reference TRBV7-6 and TRBJ2-5, is GAGVSQSPRYKVTKRGQDVALRCDPISGHVSLYWYRQALGQGPEFLTYFNYEAQQDKSGLPNDRFSAERPEGSISTLTIQRTEQRDSAMYRCASSLMGLKQETQYFGPGTRLLVL.

Note on this clonotype: The junction departs from the called germline gene at one end, perhaps through a read error. CDR3 nucleotide sequence: TGCAATGCTAGAGATCCAGCCAGGCTTAGCACAGATACGCAGTATTTT. Translating gives CNARDPARLSTDTQYF. The chain has TRBV20-1 and TRBJ2-3, with D unclear. The CDR3 is 16 residues long. Per germline, CDR1 DFQATT and CDR2 SNEGSKA (reference sequence).

The gene calls are TRBV5-1 and TRBJ2-3; no clear D. The CDR3 runs to 14 residues. V was cut by 2 bases and J by 3 bases, with 10 bases left in between. CDR1 SGHRS and CDR2 YFSETQ come from the germline V gene. CDR3 bases: TGCGCCAGCAGCTTTTCCTCCCCGACAGATACGCAGTATTTT. Protein: CASSFSSPTDTQYF.

In its sample, this clonotype was seen once. CDR3 bases: TGTGCCAGCAGCTCGACAGGGTCTCACTATGGCTACACCTTC. As protein: CASSSTGSHYGYTF. The rearrangement uses TRBV6-2 or TRBV6-3 and TRBJ1-2; 7 bases line up with TRBD1. Trimming cost V 6 bases and J 3 bases; bases outside gene matches: 7. Germline loops: CDR1 MNHEY, CDR2 SVGEGT. CDR3 size: 14 residues.